This TCR beta chain was recovered during a study of spatial heterogeneity in lung cancer. This clonotype was seen ten or more times. No antigen is known for it. MiXCR, applied by TCRdb to the 5' RACE reads, yields one record per CDR3 protein. The sample comprises 7,500 or so distinct CDR3 sequences, 3.1% of which are singletons, and around 21% rests with the top ten. The study, taken as a whole, reports: The study found that expanded intratumoral alpha and beta TCR counts tracked tumor mutation counts. Ubiquitous and regional expanded TCR counts mirrored ubiquitous and regional nonsynonymous mutation counts, respectively.

Time point here: sample taken at primary tumor resection. The authors sequenced whole RNA from tumor, nontumor lung or frozen PBMC without sorting. V was shortened by 2 bases and J by 4 bases, with 6 bases between the two germline ends. Germline assignment: CDR1 SEHNR and CDR2 FQNEAQ (reference sequence). The CDR3 contains 13 residues. V gene TRBV7-9 combines with J gene TRBJ1-5, with D maybe TRBD1 (6 bases). The sample was lung tumor tissue, taken at surgery. The origin of this receptor is a male donor with early-stage non-small cell lung cancer. CDR3 loop: CASSLQGNQPQHF. The CDR3 nucleotides are TGTGCCAGCAGCTTACAGGGGAATCAGCCCCAGCATTTT.